This TCR beta chain was captured in a study of identical twins. Germline V gene data show CDR1 as MGHRA and CDR2 as YSYEKL. V was cut by 4 bases and J by 15 bases, with 13 bases left in between. This CDR3 spans 11 amino acids. TCRdb itself ran the 5' RACE reads through MiXCR, one entry per CDR3 protein. The sample records under 1 million distinct CDR3 sequences, 9% to 15% being singletons. This clonotype was seen more than once but under ten times. Separately, the same data were catalogued under a study of yellow fever vaccine responses in identical twins.

The sample consisted of PBMCs. The TCR was taken from a woman aged 18 to 35 in good health. The rearrangement joins TRBV4-1 to TRBJ2-4; the D gene is possibly TRBD1 (9 bases). DNA of the CDR3: TGCGCCAGCAGCCTAGCGGGACAGGGGTACTTC. Its translation is CASSLAGQGYF.